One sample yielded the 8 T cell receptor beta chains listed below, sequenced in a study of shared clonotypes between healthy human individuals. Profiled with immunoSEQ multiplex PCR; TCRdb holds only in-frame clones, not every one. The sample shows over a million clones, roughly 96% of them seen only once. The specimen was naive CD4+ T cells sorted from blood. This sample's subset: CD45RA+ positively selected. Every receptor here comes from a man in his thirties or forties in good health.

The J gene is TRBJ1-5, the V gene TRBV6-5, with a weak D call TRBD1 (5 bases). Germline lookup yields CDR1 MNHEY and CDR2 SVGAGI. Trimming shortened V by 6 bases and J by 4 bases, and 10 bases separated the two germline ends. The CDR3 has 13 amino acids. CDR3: CASRHRQNQPQHF. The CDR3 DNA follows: TGTGCCAGCAGGCATAGACAGAATCAGCCCCAGCATTTT.

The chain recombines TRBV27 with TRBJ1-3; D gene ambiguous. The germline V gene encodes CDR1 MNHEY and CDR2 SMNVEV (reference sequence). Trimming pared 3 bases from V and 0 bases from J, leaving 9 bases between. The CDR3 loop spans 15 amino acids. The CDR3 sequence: CASSFNGHSGNTIYF. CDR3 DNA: TGTGCCAGCAGTTTCAACGGCCACTCTGGAAACACCATATATTTT.

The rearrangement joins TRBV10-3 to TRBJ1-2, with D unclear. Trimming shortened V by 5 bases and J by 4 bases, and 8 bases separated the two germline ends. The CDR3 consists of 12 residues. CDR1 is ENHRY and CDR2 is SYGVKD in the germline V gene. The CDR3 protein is CAISRESYGYTF. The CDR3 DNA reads TGTGCCATCAGTAGAGAGAGCTATGGCTACACCTTC.

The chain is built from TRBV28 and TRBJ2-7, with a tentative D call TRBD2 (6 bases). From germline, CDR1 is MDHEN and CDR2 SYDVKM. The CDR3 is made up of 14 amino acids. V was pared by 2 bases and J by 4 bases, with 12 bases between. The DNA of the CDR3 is TGTGCCAGCAGTTTAACGGGAGCCTTGTACGAGCAGTACTTC. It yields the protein CASSLTGALYEQYF. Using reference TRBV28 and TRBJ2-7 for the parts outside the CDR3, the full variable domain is DVKVTQSSRYLVKRTGEKVFLECVQDMDHENMFWYRQDPGLGLRLIYFSYDVKMKEKGDIPEGYSVSREKKERFSLILESASTNQTSMYLCASSLTGALYEQYFGPGTRLTVT.

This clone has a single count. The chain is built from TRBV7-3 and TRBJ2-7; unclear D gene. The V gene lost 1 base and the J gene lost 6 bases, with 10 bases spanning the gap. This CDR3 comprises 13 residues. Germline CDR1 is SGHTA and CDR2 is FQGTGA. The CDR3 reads CASSLRVEGEQYF. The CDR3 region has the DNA TGTGCCAGCAGCTTAAGGGTAGAAGGCGAGCAGTACTTC.

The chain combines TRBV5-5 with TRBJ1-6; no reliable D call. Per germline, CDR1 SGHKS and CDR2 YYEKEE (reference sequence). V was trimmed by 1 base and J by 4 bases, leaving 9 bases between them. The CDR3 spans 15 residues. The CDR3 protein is CASSLSEGYNSPLHF. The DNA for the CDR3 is TGTGCCAGCAGCTTGTCCGAAGGGTATAATTCACCCCTCCACTTT. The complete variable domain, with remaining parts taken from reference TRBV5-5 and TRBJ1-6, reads DAGVTQSPTHLIKTRGQQVTLRCSPISGHKSVSWYQQVLGQGPQFIFQYYEKEERGRGNFPDRFSARQFPNYSSELNVNALLLGDSALYLCASSLSEGYNSPLHFGNGTRLTVT.

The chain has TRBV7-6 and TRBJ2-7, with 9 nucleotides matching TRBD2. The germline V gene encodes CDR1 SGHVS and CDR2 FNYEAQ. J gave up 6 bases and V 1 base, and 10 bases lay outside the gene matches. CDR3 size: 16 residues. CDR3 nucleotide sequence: TGTGCCAGCAGCTTAGTCGGAGCGGGAGGATATGGCGAGCAGTACTTC. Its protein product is CASSLVGAGGYGEQYF.

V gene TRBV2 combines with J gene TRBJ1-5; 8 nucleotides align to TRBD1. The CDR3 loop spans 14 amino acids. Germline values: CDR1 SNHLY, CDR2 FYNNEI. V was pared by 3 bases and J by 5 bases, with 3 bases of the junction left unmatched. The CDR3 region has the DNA TGTGCCAGCAGTGACAGGACAGGGCATCAGCCCCAGCATTTT. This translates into CASSDRTGHQPQHF.